Detailed here is one T cell receptor beta chain. TCR beta was sequenced from blood CD8+ and CD4+ T cells. Healthy donors acted as controls, with matching for age and sex. Both CD4+ and CD8+ T cells were negatively isolated, and TEMRA cells underwent FACS enrichment. The data stem from a study of CD8 T cells in Susac syndrome. The CDR3 loop spans 14 amino acids. Germline-derived CDR1 and CDR2 are ENHRY and SYGVKD. Trimming cost V 2 bases and J 2 bases; bases outside gene matches: 0. It was with random hexamers that roughly 0.5 to 1 ug RNA was reverse transcribed. The immunoSEQ assay covered 54 Vbeta and 13 Jbeta segments for CDR3. Each CDR3 protein is one row after TCRdb ran MiXCR on the immunoSEQ multiplex PCR reads. The sample records tens of thousands of distinct CDR3 sequences, around 94% being singletons.

This TCR derives from a human donor in good health. The rearrangement joins TRBV10-3 to TRBJ1-3; 7 bases align to TRBD1. Material: CD8+ T cells from PBMCs. The DNA of the CDR3 is TGTGCCATCAGTGAGACAGGGGCTGGAAACACCATATATTTT. As protein: CAISETGAGNTIYF.